These 11 T cell receptor beta chains were all obtained from the same sample, sequenced in a study of CD8 T cells in ankylosing spondylitis. TCRdb re-called the 5' RACE reads through MiXCR, storing one row per CDR3 protein. The sample includes around 430,000 distinct CDR3 sequences, about 15% of them seen just once. These receptors have no known antigen. Study results and limitations: A motif in TCR beta, a set of 8 or 9 highly homologous variants, appeared characteristic of ankylosing spondylitis blood.

The sequencing sample was made of blood, either unsorted or a sorted T cell fraction (not recorded which). Every receptor here comes from a male donor with ankylosing spondylitis.

This clonotype was recorded a few times. This rearrangement joins TRBV7-9 to TRBJ1-2; tentative D call: TRBD1 (5 bases). The V gene lost 1 base and the J gene lost 8 bases, with 14 bases spanning the gap. Germline lookup yields CDR1 SEHNR and CDR2 FQNEAQ (reference sequence). The CDR3 spans 14 residues. CDR3 residues: CASSLGSSRVGYTF. CDR3 nucleotide sequence: TGTGCCAGCAGCTTAGGAAGTTCCAGGGTGGGCTACACCTTC. Full variable domain (outside the CDR3, taken from reference TRBV7-9 and TRBJ1-2): DTGVSQNPRHKITKRGQNVTFRCDPISEHNRLYWYRQTLGQGPEFLTYFQNEAQLEKSRLLSDRFSAERPKGSFSTLEIQRTEQGDSAMYLCASSLGSSRVGYTFGSGTRLTVV.

This clonotype was observed a few times. The rearrangement joins TRBV7-9 to TRBJ1-2; 7 nucleotides align to TRBD1. Per germline, CDR1 SEHNR and CDR2 FQNEAQ (reference sequence). This CDR3 has 14 amino acids. V lost 1 base to trimming and J lost 7 bases; unmatched junction nucleotides: 6. The CDR3 coding sequence is TGTGCCAGCAGCTTAGGACAGGGAAGTGGTGGCTACACCTTC. It yields the protein CASSLGQGSGGYTF.

In this sample, this clonotype turned up a few times. V is TRBV4-2 and J is TRBJ1-1; D remains unclear. Germline lookup yields CDR1 LGHNA and CDR2 YNFKEQ. V was trimmed by 2 bases and J by 6 bases, leaving 13 bases between them. CDR3 size: 14 residues. The CDR3 loop reads CASSQPIDSAEAFF. DNA for the CDR3: TGTGCCAGCAGCCAACCGATAGACTCGGCTGAAGCTTTCTTT.

Only a few counts were recorded for this clonotype. The V call is TRBV6-1, the J call TRBJ2-1; TRBD2 aligns across 9 bases. Germline CDR1 reads MNHNS; CDR2 reads SASEGT. Germline trimming cut 6 bases from V and 5 bases from J; bases unmatched to any gene: 11. This CDR3 is built from 16 residues. The chain's CDR3 is CASSPRLRGGDNEQFF. CDR3 sequence (DNA): TGTGCCAGCAGCCCTCGACTGCGCGGGGGGGACAATGAGCAGTTCTTC.

The V and J genes are TRBV18 and TRBJ2-1; TRBD2 matches at 9 bases. Germline V gene data show CDR1 as KGHSH and CDR2 as LQKENI. V lost 3 bases to trimming and J lost 7 bases; unmatched junction nucleotides: 16. The CDR3 has 18 amino acids. The CDR3 loop is CASSPPGRLAVKGNEQFF. CDR3 sequence (DNA): TGTGCCAGCTCACCCCCGGGTAGACTAGCGGTAAAGGGGAATGAGCAGTTCTTC.

The CDR3 protein is CSAREARGALTF. CDR3 coding DNA: TGCAGTGCTAGAGAGGCCAGGGGGGCCCTCACCTTC. This sequence joins TRBV20-1 and TRBJ1-2; 7 bases are shared with TRBD1. The CDR3 sequence is 12 residues long. The germline CDR1 and CDR2 sequences are DFQATT and SNEGSKA (reference sequence). V gave up 0 bases and J gave up 13 bases; unmatched junction bases: 8.

This clonotype has a count of ten or more. The chain carries TRBV5-1 and TRBJ2-1; maybe TRBD1 (5 bases). CDR3 length equals 14 residues. The V gene's germline CDR1 is SGHRS and CDR2 YFSETQ. Trimming pared 1 base from V and 10 bases from J, leaving 15 bases between. The CDR3 is CASSLIVTGNEQFF. The CDR3 nucleotides are TGCGCCAGCAGCTTGATCGTAACAGGTAACGAGCAGTTCTTC.

V and J are TRBV12-3 or TRBV12-4 and TRBJ1-1; D perhaps matches TRBD1 (5 bases). The V gene lost 6 bases and the J gene lost 5 bases, with 13 bases spanning the gap. The CDR3 contains 13 residues. The DNA of the CDR3 is TGTGCCAGCAGGGTCGGGGGGAGTACTGAAGCTTTCTTT. Its translation is CASRVGGSTEAFF.

V gene TRBV19 combines with J gene TRBJ1-4; the D is unclear. In germline, CDR1 is LNHDA, CDR2 SQIVND (reference sequence). Trimming took off 4 bases at V and 4 bases at J, with 10 bases between the two ends. CDR3 size: 14 residues. DNA of the CDR3: TGTGCCAGTAGTAAAAGGACGGATAATGAAAAACTGTTTTTT. This translates into CASSKRTDNEKLFF.

This clonotype was counted a few times. The chain uses TRBV29-1 and TRBJ2-7, with 10 bases fitting TRBD2. V dropped 4 bases and J dropped 5; count of bases not matched to a gene: 5. Germline V gene sequence: CDR1 SQVTM, CDR2 ANQGSEA. This CDR3 contains 13 residues. The CDR3 spells CSVAKREGHEQYF. The CDR3 bases are TGCAGCGTTGCGAAGCGGGAGGGCCACGAGCAGTACTTC.

V is TRBV9 and J is TRBJ1-2; the D gene is possibly TRBD1 (5 bases). Per germline, CDR1 SGDLS and CDR2 YYNGEE. This CDR3 is built from 15 residues. Trimming removed 4 bases at V and 5 bases at J, with 18 bases between. The CDR3 reads CASSLYSGTAYGYTF. CDR3 in DNA: TGTGCCAGCAGCCTTTACTCCGGGACCGCGTATGGCTACACCTTC.